One sample yielded the 8 T cell receptor beta chains listed below, sequenced in a study of spatial heterogeneity in lung cancer. TCRdb analysed the 5' RACE reads with MiXCR anew, one entry per CDR3 protein. Of about 43,000 distinct CDR3 sequences in the sample, 20% to 25% were seen once. Time point denoted: blood at routine non-recurrence follow-up after resection. The specimen was PBMCs, collected at follow-up. These receptors all come from a female donor with early-stage non-small cell lung cancer.

About this clonotype: This sequence may be a read error, since a much larger clone differs from it by one base. V gene TRBV5-1 combines with J gene TRBJ1-1, with no clear D. The CDR3 covers 14 residues. V was pared by 6 bases and J by 11 bases, with 23 bases between. The germline V gene has CDR1 SGHRS and CDR2 YFSETQ. CDR3 protein: CASTLPGMERRAFF. The CDR3 DNA sequence: TGCGCCAGCACGTTGCCGGGTATGGAGCGAAGGGCTTTCTTT.

The chain is built from TRBV11-2 and TRBJ2-1; possibly TRBD2 for D (5 bases). Germline V CDR1 and CDR2: SGHAT, FQNNGV. The ends were cut back, 6 bases at V and 0 bases at J, with 15 bases in the middle. This CDR3 spans 16 amino acids. The CDR3 DNA reads as TGTGCCAGCAGTCCTATGGCGGGCAGCTCCTACAATGAGCAGTTCTTC. Translating it yields CASSPMAGSSYNEQFF.

This clonotype was counted only a few times. V and J are TRBV11-1 and TRBJ1-1, with D unresolved. This CDR3 contains 13 residues. Trimming stripped 6 bases from V and 3 bases from J, with 11 bases between. Germline V gene lookup returns CDR1 SGHAT and CDR2 FQDESV (reference sequence). As DNA, the CDR3 is TGTGCCAGCAGTTTAAGGGCATACACTGAAGCTTTCTTT. Protein sequence: CASSLRAYTEAFF. Drawing the rest from reference TRBV11-1 and TRBJ1-1, the complete variable domain is EAEVAQSPRYKITEKSQAVAFWCDPISGHATLYWYRQILGQGPELLVQFQDESVVDDSQLPKDRFSAERLKGVDSTLKIQPAELGDSAMYLCASSLRAYTEAFFGQGTRLTVV.

This chain joins TRBV11-2 and TRBJ2-7, with D possibly matching TRBD1 (7 bases). Germline-derived CDR1 and CDR2 are SGHAT and FQNNGV. V was cut by 2 bases and J by 3 bases, with 17 bases left in between. CDR3 length: 16 residues. The CDR3 sequence: CASSLRGRDSFYEQYF. The DNA of the CDR3 is TGTGCCAGCAGCTTAAGGGGGCGGGATAGCTTCTACGAGCAGTACTTC.

This clonotype has ten or more counts. The rearrangement joins TRBV28 to TRBJ2-7, with 7 bases that match TRBD1. The CDR3 is 14 amino acids. The V gene's germline CDR1 is MDHEN and CDR2 SYDVKM. V gave up 6 bases and J gave up 0 bases; unmatched junction bases: 5. The CDR3 region has the DNA TGTGCCAGCAGGAAGACAGGGAGCTCCTACGAGCAGTACTTC. It yields the protein CASRKTGSSYEQYF.

The J gene is TRBJ2-3, the V gene TRBV9; D uncertain. The V gene lost 3 bases and the J gene lost 2 bases, with 10 bases spanning the gap. This CDR3 region has 14 residues. Germline V gene sequence: CDR1 SGDLS, CDR2 YYNGEE. CDR3 region: CASSATAFTDTQYF. The CDR3 DNA reads as TGTGCCAGCAGCGCCACGGCCTTCACAGATACGCAGTATTTT.

This clonotype has more than one count but fewer than ten. V is TRBV29-1 and J is TRBJ1-1; D is unresolved. The CDR3 has 14 amino acids. Germline V gene data show CDR1 as SQVTM and CDR2 as ANQGSEA. Between the trimmed V and J ends, which lost 1 base and 12 bases, there was a span of 21 bases. CDR3 sequence (DNA): TGCAGCGTTGAAGTTGGCGCTGGTTGGGGTACTTCTTTCTTT. Translated, it gives CSVEVGAGWGTSFF.

The J gene is TRBJ2-1, the V gene TRBV3-1; D uncertain. This CDR3 has 11 amino acids. The germline V and J ends were trimmed by 1 base and 8 bases, with 3 bases remaining between them. CDR1 is LGHDT and CDR2 is YNNKEL in the germline V gene (reference sequence). CDR3 DNA: TGTGCCAGCAGCCAAGGGGATGAGCAGTTCTTC. It specifies CASSQGDEQFF.